The rows below give T cell receptor beta chains drawn from one sample of a study of blood T cells in healthy people across ages. TCRdb ran MiXCR on the 5' RACE reads and lists one entry per CDR3 protein. The table shows about 670,000 distinct CDR3 sequences, with 40% to 65% occurring only once. The specimen sequenced was blood. These receptor sequences come from an elderly woman in good health. Both conserved end residues are part of each CDR3. D genes are given only for firm matches. Some rows have no size entry. The others give once, few or many, or a class for an expanded clone.

clone_size j_call v_call d_call cdr3_nt cdr3_aa
NA TRBJ2-3 TRBV7-9 TRBD1 TGTGCCAGCAGCCGACAGGGAAATTCGGATACGCAGTATTTT CASSRQGNSDTQYF
NA TRBJ2-3 TRBV4-2 NA TGTGCCAGCAGCCACGCCCGGACCTTCTCTAGCACAGATACGCAGTATTTT CASSHARTFSSTDTQYF
many TRBJ2-3 TRBV27 NA TGTGCCAGCAGTTTATCGCGCAGTGTGGGAACAGATACGCAGTATTTT CASSLSRSVGTDTQYF
many TRBJ1-5 TRBV15 NA TGTGCCACCAGCAGAGATGGGGCGAGCAATCAGCCCCAGCATTTT CATSRDGASNQPQHF
many TRBJ2-1 TRBV7-9 NA TGTGCCAGCAGCTTAGTCATGGTGAGCTCCTACAATGAGCAGTTCTTC CASSLVMVSSYNEQFF
NA TRBJ2-7 TRBV15 NA TGTGCCACCAGCAGATTGTTCGGGATTAGCTCCTACGAGCAGTACTTC CATSRLFGISSYEQYF
many TRBJ2-7 TRBV28 NA TGTGCCAGCGAGGGGATGGGATACGAGCAGTACTTC CASEGMGYEQYF
NA TRBJ1-2 TRBV28 NA TGTGCCAGCAGTTTATACCAGGGAGATGGCTACACCTTC CASSLYQGDGYTF
NA TRBJ2-7 TRBV20-1 TRBD2 TGCAGTGCTAGGGCTTCACTAGCGGGGTTCTCCTACGAGCAGTACTTC CSARASLAGFSYEQYF
few TRBJ1-1 TRBV5-1 NA TGCGCCAGCAGCACGGGGGGAGTAGGAGCTTTCTTT CASSTGGVGAFF
NA TRBJ2-3 TRBV12-3/TRBV12-4 NA TGTGCCAGCAGTGCCTCTAGCGTGAGGGCAGATACGCAGTATTTT CASSASSVRADTQYF
once TRBJ1-6 TRBV6-6 NA TGTGCCAGCAGTTACTCGAGGAGCTCCTATAATTCACCCCTCCACTTT CASSYSRSSYNSPLHF
NA TRBJ2-1 TRBV5-1 TRBD1 TGCGCCAGCAGATCTGGGACAGGGGGTCCCAATGAGCAGTTCTTC CASRSGTGGPNEQFF
many TRBJ2-7 TRBV28 NA TGTGCCAGCAGTTTTCAGCTGCCGGGGTCTGGAATCTACGAGCAGTACTTC CASSFQLPGSGIYEQYF
many TRBJ2-7 TRBV20-1 TRBD1 TGCAGTGCTCCGAGCCCCAAGGGACAGTTGGGGTCCGAGCAGTACTTC CSAPSPKGQLGSEQYF
once TRBJ1-2 TRBV12-3/TRBV12-4 NA TGTGCCAGCAGTTTCTATCGGGGAAACTATGGCTACACCTTC CASSFYRGNYGYTF
NA TRBJ1-3 TRBV2 NA TGTGCCAGCAGTGGGTGGGGAAACACCATATATTTT CASSGWGNTIYF
NA TRBJ2-1 TRBV19 NA TGTGCCAGTAGTGAGGCCCGTATACATGAGCAGTTCTTC CASSEARIHEQFF
many TRBJ1-2 TRBV12-3/TRBV12-4 TRBD1 TGTGCCAGCAGTTCCCCGGGACAGACTTTTAACTATGGCTACACCTTC CASSSPGQTFNYGYTF
few TRBJ2-3 TRBV2 TRBD2 TGTGCCAGCAATAGCGGGAGGGCCAGCACAGATACGCAGTATTTT CASNSGRASTDTQYF
many TRBJ2-3 TRBV25-1 TRBD2 TGTGCCAGCACCCCAGCGGGGGATACGCAGTATTTT CASTPAGDTQYF
few TRBJ1-1 TRBV5-1 NA TGCGCCAGCAGCTCTGGGTTTCTATTGGGAACTGAAGCTTTCTTT CASSSGFLLGTEAFF
NA TRBJ2-1 TRBV10-3 TRBD2 TGTGCCATCAGTAAAGCGGGACCGCGTGATCATGAGCAGTTCTTC CAISKAGPRDHEQFF
NA TRBJ1-1 TRBV13 NA TGTGCCAGCAGCTTAGCCGGGGGGCTAAAGACTGAAGCTTTCTTT CASSLAGGLKTEAFF
many TRBJ2-7 TRBV27 TRBD1 TGTGCCAGCAGGCTCACAGGGGTCTACACCTCCTACGAGCAGTACTTC CASRLTGVYTSYEQYF
NA TRBJ2-7 TRBV11-2 NA TGTGCCAGCAGCTTAGAGCGACAGTCCTACGAGCAGTACTTC CASSLERQSYEQYF
once TRBJ2-7 TRBV10-2 NA TGCGCCAGCAGTTCCGGGACTGAGCGCTCCCACAATGAGCAGTACTTC CASSSGTERSHNEQYF
NA TRBJ2-7 TRBV7-3 NA TGTGCCAGCAGCTTAAACTCCGGGCCCTACGAGCAGTACTTC CASSLNSGPYEQYF
many TRBJ2-1 TRBV25-1 NA TGTGCCAGCAGTGACACGGGGAATGAGCAGTTCTTC CASSDTGNEQFF
NA TRBJ1-6 TRBV12-3/TRBV12-4 TRBD1 TGTGCCAGCAGAGAACAGGGGAGGGGTTCACCCCTCCACTTT CASREQGRGSPLHF
NA TRBJ2-4 TRBV7-2 NA TGTGCCAGCAGCTCACCGGGAGCTGGTACGAACATTCAGTACTTC CASSSPGAGTNIQYF